This T cell receptor (beta chain) came from a study of identical twins. Study-level results: Sequences that were out-of-frame, alpha and twin-shared displayed an excess of low generation probability.

As for this clonotype: Its antigen is as yet unknown. The junction differs from germline at one of its ends, possibly a read error.

TCRdb analysed the 5' RACE reads with MiXCR anew, one entry per CDR3 protein. The table lists about 240,000 distinct CDR3 sequences, 10% of them singletons. The specimen sequenced was memory T cells sorted from blood. The clonotype originates from a man aged 45-65 years in good health.

CDR3 sequence (DNA): TGTGCCAGCTCACCACGGGATAGCGACTTAAATTCACCCCTCCTCTTT. Encoded protein: CASSPRDSDLNSPLLF. The genes are TRBV18 and TRBJ1-6, with D unclear. The CDR3 has 16 residues. Germline V CDR1 and CDR2: KGHSH, LQKENI.